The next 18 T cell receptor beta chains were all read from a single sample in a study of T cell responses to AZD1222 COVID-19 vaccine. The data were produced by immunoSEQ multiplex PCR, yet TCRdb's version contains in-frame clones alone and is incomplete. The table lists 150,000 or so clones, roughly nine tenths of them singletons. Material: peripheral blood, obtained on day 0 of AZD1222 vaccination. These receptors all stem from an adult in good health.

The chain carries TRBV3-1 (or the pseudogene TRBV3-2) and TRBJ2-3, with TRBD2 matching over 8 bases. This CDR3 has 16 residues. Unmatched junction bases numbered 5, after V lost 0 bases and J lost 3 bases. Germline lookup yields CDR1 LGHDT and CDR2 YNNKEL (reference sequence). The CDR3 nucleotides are TGTGCCAGCAGCCAAGATTCGGGGGGGAAGACAGATACGCAGTATTTT. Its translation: CASSQDSGGKTDTQYF.

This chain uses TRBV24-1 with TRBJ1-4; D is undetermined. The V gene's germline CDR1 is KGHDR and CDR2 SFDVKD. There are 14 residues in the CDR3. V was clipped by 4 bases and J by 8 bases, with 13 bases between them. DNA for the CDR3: TGTGCCACCAGTGACCCATCGACCGGGGAAAAACTGTTTTTT. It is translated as CATSDPSTGEKLFF.

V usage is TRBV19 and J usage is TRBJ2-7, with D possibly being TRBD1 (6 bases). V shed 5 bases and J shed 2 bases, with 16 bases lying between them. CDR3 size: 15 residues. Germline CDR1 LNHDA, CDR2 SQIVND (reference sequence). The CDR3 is CASSLRQVGAYEQYF. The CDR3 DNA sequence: TGTGCCAGTAGTCTGAGACAGGTAGGGGCCTACGAGCAGTACTTC.

The CDR3 DNA follows: TGTGCCAGCAGTTACACCACAGGGGGTAACTACGAGCAGTACTTC. Encoded protein: CASSYTTGGNYEQYF. This chain connects TRBV6-5 to TRBJ2-7; 8 nucleotides match TRBD1. Trimming cost V 2 bases and J 3 bases; bases outside gene matches: 6. This CDR3 contains 15 residues. Germline V gives CDR1 MNHEY, CDR2 SVGAGI.

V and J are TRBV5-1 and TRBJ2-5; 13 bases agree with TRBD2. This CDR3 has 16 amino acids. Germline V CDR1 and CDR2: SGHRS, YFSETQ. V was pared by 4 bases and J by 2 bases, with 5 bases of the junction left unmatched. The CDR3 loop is CASSPTLAGGQETQYF. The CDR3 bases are TGCGCCAGCAGCCCAACACTAGCGGGGGGGCAAGAGACCCAGTACTTC.

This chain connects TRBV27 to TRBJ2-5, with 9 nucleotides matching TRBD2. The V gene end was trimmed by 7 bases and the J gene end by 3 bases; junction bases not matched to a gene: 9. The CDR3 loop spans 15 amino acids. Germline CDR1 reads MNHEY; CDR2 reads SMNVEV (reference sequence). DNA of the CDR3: TGTGCCAGCAAAGAGCGGGGGGCCGGGAAAGAGACCCAGTACTTC. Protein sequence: CASKERGAGKETQYF.

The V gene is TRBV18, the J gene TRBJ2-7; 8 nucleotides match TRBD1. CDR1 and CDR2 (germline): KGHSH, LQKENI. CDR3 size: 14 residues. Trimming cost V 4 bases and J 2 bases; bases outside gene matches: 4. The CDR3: CASSRSTGAYEQYF. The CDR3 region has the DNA TGTGCCAGCTCACGCTCGACAGGGGCCTACGAGCAGTACTTC.

This chain's CDR3 is CASSPPGHYGYTF. In DNA form, the CDR3 reads TGTGCCAGCAGTCCCCCGGGACACTATGGCTACACCTTC. The J gene is TRBJ1-2, the V gene TRBV6-5; D is perhaps TRBD1 (5 bases). Between the trimmed V and J ends, which lost 5 bases and 3 bases, there was a span of 10 bases. The CDR3 spans 13 residues. The germline gives CDR1 MNHEY, CDR2 SVGAGI.

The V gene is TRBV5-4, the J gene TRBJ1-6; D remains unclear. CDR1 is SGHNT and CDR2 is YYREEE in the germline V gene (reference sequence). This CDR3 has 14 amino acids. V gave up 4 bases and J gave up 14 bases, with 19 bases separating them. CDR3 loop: CASSHESGVKTLHF. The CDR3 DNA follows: TGTGCCAGCAGCCATGAATCCGGGGTAAAAACCCTCCACTTT.

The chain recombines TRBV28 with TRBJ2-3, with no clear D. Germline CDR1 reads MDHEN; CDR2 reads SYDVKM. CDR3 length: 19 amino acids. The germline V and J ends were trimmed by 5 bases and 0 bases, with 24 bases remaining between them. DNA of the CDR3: TGTGCCAGCAGTCCACCTGAAATAGCTCAAGCAAAAAGCACAGATACGCAGTATTTT. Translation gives CASSPPEIAQAKSTDTQYF.

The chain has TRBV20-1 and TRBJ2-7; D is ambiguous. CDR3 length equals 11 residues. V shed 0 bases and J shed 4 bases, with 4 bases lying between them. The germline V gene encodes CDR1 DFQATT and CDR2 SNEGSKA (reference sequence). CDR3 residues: CSARDNYEQYF. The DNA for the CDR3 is TGCAGTGCTAGAGACAATTACGAGCAGTACTTC.

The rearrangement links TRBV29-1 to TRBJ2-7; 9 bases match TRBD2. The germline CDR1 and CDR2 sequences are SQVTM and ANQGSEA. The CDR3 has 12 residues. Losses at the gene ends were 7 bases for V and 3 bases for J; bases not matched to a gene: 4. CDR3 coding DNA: TGCAGCGCCGGGACTAGCTACTACGAGCAGTACTTC. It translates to CSAGTSYYEQYF.

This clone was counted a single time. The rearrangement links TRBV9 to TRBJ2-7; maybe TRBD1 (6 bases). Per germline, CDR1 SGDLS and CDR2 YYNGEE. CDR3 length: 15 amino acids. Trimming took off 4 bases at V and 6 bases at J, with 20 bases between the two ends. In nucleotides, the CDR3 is TGTGCCAGCAGCCCTACTGGGCAGGGGTCGGGCGAGCAGTACTTC. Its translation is CASSPTGQGSGEQYF.

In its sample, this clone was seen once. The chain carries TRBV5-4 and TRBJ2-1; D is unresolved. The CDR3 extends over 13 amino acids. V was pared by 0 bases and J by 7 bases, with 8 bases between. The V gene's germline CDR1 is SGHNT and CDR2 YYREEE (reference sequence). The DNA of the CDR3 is TGTGCCAGCAGCTTGGAGGGTCGAAATGAGCAGTTCTTC. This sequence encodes CASSLEGRNEQFF. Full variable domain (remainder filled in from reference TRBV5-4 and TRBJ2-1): ETGVTQSPTHLIKTRGQQVTLRCSSQSGHNTVSWYQQALGQGPQFIFQYYREEENGRGNFPPRFSGLQFPNYSSELNVNALELDDSALYLCASSLEGRNEQFFGPGTRLTVL.

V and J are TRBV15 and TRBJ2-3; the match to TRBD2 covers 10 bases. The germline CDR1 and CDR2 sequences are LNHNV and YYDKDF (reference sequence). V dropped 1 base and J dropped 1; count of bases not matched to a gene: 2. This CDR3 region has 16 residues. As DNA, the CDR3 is TGTGCCACCAGCAGAGGAGGACTAGCGGGCACAGATACGCAGTATTTT. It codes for CATSRGGLAGTDTQYF.

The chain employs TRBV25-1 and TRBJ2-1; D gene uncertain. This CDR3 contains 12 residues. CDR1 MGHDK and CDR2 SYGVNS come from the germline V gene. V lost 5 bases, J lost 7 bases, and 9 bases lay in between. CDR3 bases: TGTGCCAGCAGTTATAGTAGAAATGAGCAGTTCTTC. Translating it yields CASSYSRNEQFF. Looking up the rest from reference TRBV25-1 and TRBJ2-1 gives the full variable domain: EADIYQTPRYLVIGTGKKITLECSQTMGHDKMYWYQQDPGMELHLIHYSYGVNSTEKGDLSSESTVSRIRTEHFPLTLESARPSHTSQYLCASSYSRNEQFFGPGTRLTVL.

CDR3 sequence (DNA): TGTGCCAGCAGCTTAGAGTCAACCCTGAACACCGGGGAGCTGTTTTTT. Protein: CASSLESTLNTGELFF. This chain joins TRBV7-6 and TRBJ2-2; D remains ambiguous. The germline V gene encodes CDR1 SGHVS and CDR2 FNYEAQ. V lost 1 base to trimming and J lost 1 base, with 10 bases between them. This CDR3 spans 16 amino acids.

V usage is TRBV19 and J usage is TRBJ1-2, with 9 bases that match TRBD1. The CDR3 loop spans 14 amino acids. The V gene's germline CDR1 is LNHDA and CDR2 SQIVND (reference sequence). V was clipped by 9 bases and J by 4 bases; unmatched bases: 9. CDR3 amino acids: CASRQGGGLYGYTF. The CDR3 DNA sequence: TGTGCCAGCAGACAGGGGGGGGGCCTCTATGGCTACACCTTC.